What follows describes a single TCR beta chain. Its antigen is unidentified. Germline V lookup: CDR1 SEHNR, CDR2 FQNEAQ (reference sequence). The V segment lost 4 bases and the J segment 4 bases; nucleotides outside the gene matches: 4. This CDR3 spans 15 amino acids. The data derive from a study of shared clonotypes between healthy human individuals. It was at deep level that the assay was run. Clones were read by immunoSEQ multiplex PCR, and TCRdb kept only the in-frame ones, dropping some. The sample shows some 92,000 clones, 40% to 55% of them seen only once. General study findings and limits: Limited genetic and exposure-history diversity came from having few donors. Read depth was anticipated to influence clonotype sharing among donors.

The chain employs TRBV7-9 and TRBJ2-1; TRBD2 agrees at 10 bases. The sequenced sample consisted of PBMCs. This receptor was identified in a woman aged 35 to 49 in good health. Some clones in this sample may be carry-over from other donors' samples. CDR3 nucleotide sequence: TGTGCCAGCAGCTCTCTAGCGGGAGTGTACAATGAGCAGTTCTTC. This codes for CASSSLAGVYNEQFF.